These T cell receptor beta chains were read from a single sample in a study of shared clonotypes between healthy human individuals. Profiling relied on immunoSEQ multiplex PCR, and the TCRdb table lists in-frame clones only, not all of them. The sample includes roughly 650,000 clones, 96% of them seen just once. The sequenced sample consisted of naive CD8+ T cells sorted from blood. The receptors derive from a woman in her 30s in good health. The CDR3 runs from the conserved cysteine through the conserved F or W. The order of the fields is J gene, CDR3 length, V gene, clone size, D gene, CDR3 protein, CDR3 DNA. D genes are given only for firm matches. Clone size is given for some rows only: seen once, a few or many times, or a class if the clone is expanded.

TRBJ2-7 15 TRBV27 NA TRBD2 CASSPGLAGGDEQYF TGTGCCAGCAGCCCGGGACTAGCGGGAGGAGACGAGCAGTACTTC
TRBJ1-1 15 TRBV5-6 NA TRBD1 CASSLGQGGPLEAFF TGTGCCAGCAGCTTGGGACAGGGAGGTCCCCTTGAAGCTTTCTTT
TRBJ2-1 12 TRBV2 NA NA CASSRDDNEQFF TGTGCCAGCAGTCGGGACGACAATGAGCAGTTCTTC
TRBJ2-3 15 TRBV16 NA TRBD2 CASSRGNGRADTQYF TGTGCCAGCAGCCGAGGCAACGGGAGGGCAGATACGCAGTATTTT
TRBJ2-7 13 TRBV7-9 NA NA CASSSWEDYEQYF TGTGCCAGCAGTTCTTGGGAGGACTACGAGCAGTACTTC
TRBJ2-7 16 TRBV27 once NA CASSSSTGTVSYEQYF TGTGCCAGCAGTTCGTCTACCGGGACGGTGTCCTACGAGCAGTACTTC
TRBJ2-2 16 TRBV2 NA TRBD2 CASSELAGGVAGELFF TGTGCCAGCAGTGAACTAGCGGGAGGGGTCGCCGGGGAGCTGTTTTTT
TRBJ2-7 11 TRBV5-4 NA NA CASSSVDEQYF TGTGCCAGCAGCTCCGTAGACGAGCAGTACTTC
TRBJ1-2 15 TRBV5-4 NA TRBD1 CASSWAGTGEHGYTF TGTGCCAGCAGCTGGGCCGGGACAGGGGAGCATGGCTACACCTTC
TRBJ1-3 18 TRBV21-1 NA NA CASSHTNLDSSSGNTIYF TGTGCCAGCAGCCATACAAACCTGGACAGCTCCTCTGGAAACACCATATATTTT
TRBJ2-7 14 TRBV7-9 NA NA CASSSITDGYEQYF TGTGCCAGCAGCTCTATTACGGACGGGTACGAGCAGTACTTC
TRBJ2-7 14 TRBV5-8 NA NA CASSFPGQSYEQYF TGTGCCAGCAGTTTCCCGGGACAATCCTACGAGCAGTACTTC
TRBJ2-1 13 TRBV7-8 NA NA CASSLLGGNEQFF TGTGCCAGCAGCTTACTCGGGGGCAATGAGCAGTTCTTC
TRBJ2-7 15 TRBV5-6 NA TRBD1 CASSFWAGGPYEQYF TGTGCCAGCAGCTTTTGGGCAGGGGGACCCTACGAGCAGTACTTC
TRBJ2-7 14 TRBV28 NA TRBD2 CASSFEVAGYEQYF TGTGCCAGCAGTTTCGAAGTAGCGGGGTACGAGCAGTACTTC
TRBJ2-3 15 TRBV10-1 NA NA CASSETGRSTDTQYF TGCGCCAGCAGTGAAACAGGGCGAAGCACAGATACGCAGTATTTT